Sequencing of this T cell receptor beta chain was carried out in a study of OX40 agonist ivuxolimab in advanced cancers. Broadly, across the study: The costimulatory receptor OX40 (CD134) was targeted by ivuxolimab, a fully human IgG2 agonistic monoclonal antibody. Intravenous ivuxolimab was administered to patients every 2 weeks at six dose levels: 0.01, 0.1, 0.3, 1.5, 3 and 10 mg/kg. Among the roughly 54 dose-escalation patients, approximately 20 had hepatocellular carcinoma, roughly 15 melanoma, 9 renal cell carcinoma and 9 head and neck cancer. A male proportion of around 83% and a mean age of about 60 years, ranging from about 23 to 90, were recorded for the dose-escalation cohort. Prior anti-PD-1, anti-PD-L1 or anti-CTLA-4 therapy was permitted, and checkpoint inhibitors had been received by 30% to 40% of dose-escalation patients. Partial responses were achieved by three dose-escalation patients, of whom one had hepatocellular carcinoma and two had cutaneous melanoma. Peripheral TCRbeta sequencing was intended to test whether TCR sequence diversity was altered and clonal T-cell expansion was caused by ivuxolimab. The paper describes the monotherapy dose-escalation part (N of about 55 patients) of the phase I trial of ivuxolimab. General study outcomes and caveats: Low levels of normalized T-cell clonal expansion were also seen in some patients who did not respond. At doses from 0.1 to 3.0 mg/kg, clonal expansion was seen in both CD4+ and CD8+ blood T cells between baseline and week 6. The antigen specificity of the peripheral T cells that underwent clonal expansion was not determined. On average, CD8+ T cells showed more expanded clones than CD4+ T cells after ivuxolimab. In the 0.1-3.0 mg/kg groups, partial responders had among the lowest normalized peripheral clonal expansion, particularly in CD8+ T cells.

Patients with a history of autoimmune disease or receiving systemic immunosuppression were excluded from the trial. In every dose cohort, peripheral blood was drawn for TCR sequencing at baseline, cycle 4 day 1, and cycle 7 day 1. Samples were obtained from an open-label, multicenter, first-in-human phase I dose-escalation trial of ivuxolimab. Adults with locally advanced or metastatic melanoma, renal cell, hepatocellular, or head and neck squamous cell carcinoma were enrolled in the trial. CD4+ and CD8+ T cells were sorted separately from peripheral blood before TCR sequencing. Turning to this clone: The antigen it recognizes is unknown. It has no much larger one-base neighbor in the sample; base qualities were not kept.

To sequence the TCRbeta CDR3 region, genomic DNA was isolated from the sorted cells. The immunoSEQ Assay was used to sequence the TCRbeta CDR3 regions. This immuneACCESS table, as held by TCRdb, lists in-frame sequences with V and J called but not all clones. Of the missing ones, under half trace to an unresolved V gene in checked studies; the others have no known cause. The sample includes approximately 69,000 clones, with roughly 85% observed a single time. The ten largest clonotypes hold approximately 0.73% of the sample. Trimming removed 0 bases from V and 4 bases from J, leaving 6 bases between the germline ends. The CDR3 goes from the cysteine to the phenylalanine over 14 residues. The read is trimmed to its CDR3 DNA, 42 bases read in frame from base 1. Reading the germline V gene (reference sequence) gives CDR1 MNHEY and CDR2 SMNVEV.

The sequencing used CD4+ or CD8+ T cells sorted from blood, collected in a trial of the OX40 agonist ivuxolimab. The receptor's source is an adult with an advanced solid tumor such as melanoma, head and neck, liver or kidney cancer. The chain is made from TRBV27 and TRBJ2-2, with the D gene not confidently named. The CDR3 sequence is CASSLSGLTGELFF. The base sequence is TGTGCCAGCAGTTTATCAGGGCTCACCGGGGAGCTGTTTTTT.